Shown below are 30 T cell receptor beta chains from a single sample sequenced in a study of T cell changes during pregnancy in multiple sclerosis. Profiled with immunoSEQ multiplex PCR; TCRdb holds only in-frame clones, not every one. The profile covers 30,000 to 40,000 clones, with roughly 89% appearing a single time and 10% taken by the ten largest. The specimen comprised CD8+ T cells from peripheral blood mononuclear cells, sampled in the second trimester of pregnancy. The receptors shown here come from a female donor with multiple sclerosis, enrolled in a pregnancy study.

The CDR3 loop is CASSIYGQGLAGDTGELFF. As DNA, the CDR3 is TGTGCCAGCAGCATTTACGGACAGGGACTAGCGGGAGACACCGGGGAGCTGTTTTTT. This chain joins TRBV9 and TRBJ2-2, with 14 bases aligning to TRBD2. Germline V lookup: CDR1 SGDLS, CDR2 YYNGEE. V dropped 4 bases and J dropped 3; count of bases not matched to a gene: 11. This CDR3 has 19 amino acids.

The V and J genes are TRBV9 and TRBJ2-7, with 9 bases fitting TRBD1. Germline V lookup: CDR1 SGDLS, CDR2 YYNGEE. The ends lost 4 bases at V and 3 bases at J; junction bases unmatched: 5. The CDR3 has 14 residues. CDR3 nucleotides: TGTGCCAGCAGCCTCGGGACAGGGAACTACGAGCAGTACTTC. Residues: CASSLGTGNYEQYF.

The chain joins TRBV28 to TRBJ1-2; D is uncertain. This CDR3 region has 15 residues. CDR1 and CDR2 from the germline V gene are MDHEN and SYDVKM. Trimming removed 4 bases at V and 0 bases at J, with 12 bases between. The CDR3 here is CASSSSGRSNYGYTF. CDR3 sequence (DNA): TGTGCCAGCAGTTCGTCAGGCAGGTCTAACTATGGCTACACCTTC.

The V and J genes are TRBV9 and TRBJ2-2; perhaps TRBD1 as D (6 bases). This CDR3 is 18 amino acids long. CDR1 and CDR2 from the germline V gene are SGDLS and YYNGEE. Trimming shortened V by 0 bases and J by 4 bases, and 19 bases separated the two germline ends. The CDR3 region is CASSVASEGVTGTGELFF. CDR3 sequence (DNA): TGTGCCAGCAGCGTAGCTTCAGAGGGGGTGACGGGCACCGGGGAGCTGTTTTTT.

J is TRBJ2-3 and V is TRBV10-2; maybe TRBD1 (5 bases). V shed 6 bases and J shed 0 bases, with 16 bases lying between them. CDR1 WSHSY and CDR2 SAAADI come from the germline V gene. The CDR3 is made up of 16 amino acids. CDR3 protein: CASRSLTVVSTDTQYF. CDR3 sequence (DNA): TGCGCCAGCAGGTCCCTGACAGTGGTTAGCACAGATACGCAGTATTTT.

The rearrangement joins TRBV27 to TRBJ2-7; 7 nucleotides line up with TRBD1. V shed 5 bases, J shed 1 base, and the junction held 11 bases outside the gene matches. CDR1 is MNHEY, CDR2 SMNVEV, per germline (reference sequence). CDR3 length: 16 residues. CDR3 sequence reads: CASSGEGTASSYEQYF. DNA of the CDR3: TGTGCCAGCAGTGGAGAGGGGACAGCAAGTTCCTACGAGCAGTACTTC.

This chain links TRBV28 with TRBJ2-7, with 8 bases aligning to TRBD2. Germline CDR1 reads MDHEN; CDR2 reads SYDVKM. The CDR3 has 16 amino acids. V lost 1 base, J lost 4 bases, and 9 bases stayed unmatched. CDR3 region: CASSLSWKRESYEQYF. The CDR3 DNA follows: TGTGCCAGCAGTTTATCATGGAAGCGGGAGAGTTACGAGCAGTACTTC.

V and J are TRBV14 and TRBJ2-1; 8 bases are shared with TRBD2. The CDR3 runs 15 residues. The germline V gene encodes CDR1 SGHDN and CDR2 FVKESK. The V gene end was trimmed by 5 bases and the J gene end by 6 bases; junction bases not matched to a gene: 9. CDR3 bases: TGTGCCAGCAGCTGGAAGCGGGGGCTGTCCAATGAGCAGTTCTTC. Translated, it gives CASSWKRGLSNEQFF.

The rearrangement joins TRBV9 to TRBJ2-5; weak D call: TRBD2 (9 bases). The germline V and J ends were trimmed by 4 bases and 4 bases, with 20 bases remaining between them. The V gene's germline CDR1 is SGDLS and CDR2 YYNGEE. The CDR3 is 16 residues long. In DNA, the CDR3 is TGTGCCAGCAGCCCAGGGGGCGGGAGGGCCAGAGAGACCCAGTACTTC. Its translation is CASSPGGGRARETQYF. The variable domain in full, with the rest retrieved from reference TRBV9 and TRBJ2-5, is DSGVTQTPKHLITATGQRVTLRCSPRSGDLSVYWYQQSLDQGLQFLIQYYNGEERAKGNILERFSAQQFPDLHSELNLSSLELGDSALYFCASSPGGGRARETQYFGPGTRLLVL.

This chain connects TRBV27 to TRBJ1-5, with D unclear. Trimming cost V 5 bases and J 9 bases, with 14 bases left between them. Germline CDR1 and CDR2: MNHEY and SMNVEV (reference sequence). The CDR3 has 13 residues. CDR3 sequence: CASSVRGGRPQHF. In DNA, the CDR3 is TGTGCCAGCAGTGTTCGGGGTGGTCGGCCCCAGCATTTT.

This rearrangement joins TRBV23-1 to TRBJ2-2; 7 bases fit TRBD1. TRBV23-1 is labeled an ORF, and its function is uncertain. The V and J ends lost 3 bases and 0 bases, in that order; junction bases with no gene match: 4. The CDR3 runs 16 residues. The CDR3, as DNA: TGCGCCAGCAGTCACCACAGGGGCACGAACACCGGGGAGCTGTTTTTT. Amino acid sequence: CASSHHRGTNTGELFF.

The rearrangement links TRBV27 to TRBJ2-7; maybe TRBD2 (6 bases). Germline CDR1 MNHEY, CDR2 SMNVEV (reference sequence). V lost 2 bases, J lost 1 base, and 9 bases lay in between. The CDR3 loop spans 14 amino acids. The CDR3 here is CASSLAGRSYEQYF. In nucleotides, the CDR3 is TGTGCCAGCAGTTTAGCGGGGCGATCCTACGAGCAGTACTTC.

The chain has TRBV9 and TRBJ2-1; TRBD2 might be the D (5 bases). Trimming removed 5 bases from V and 3 bases from J, with 18 bases in between. There are 16 residues in the CDR3. CDR1 is SGDLS, CDR2 YYNGEE, per germline. CDR3 in amino acids: CASSDGGHLFYNEQFF. The CDR3 coding sequence is TGTGCCAGCAGTGATGGAGGCCACCTTTTCTACAATGAGCAGTTCTTC.

The chain links TRBV7-9 to TRBJ2-7; a possible D gene is TRBD1 (5 bases). Germline lookup yields CDR1 SEHNR and CDR2 FQNEAQ (reference sequence). The V gene lost 5 bases and the J gene lost 6 bases, with 11 bases spanning the gap. The CDR3 runs to 12 residues. Here the CDR3 reads CASSQSRVEQYF. In DNA, the CDR3 is TGTGCCAGCAGCCAAAGCAGGGTCGAGCAGTACTTC.

This clone appeared once. The chain combines TRBV9 with TRBJ2-6; possibly TRBD1 for D (6 bases). Trimming removed 4 bases from V and 0 bases from J, with 11 bases in between. There are 16 residues in the CDR3. Germline V gives CDR1 SGDLS, CDR2 YYNGEE. The CDR3 DNA sequence: TGTGCCAGCAGCCAACACAGGGACTCTGGGGCCAACGTCCTGACTTTC. Translation gives CASSQHRDSGANVLTF.

About this clone itself: The sample has other DNA sequences that encode this CDR3 too. The chain joins TRBV7-9 to TRBJ1-4, with D uncertain. The CDR3 runs 11 residues. The V gene lost 5 bases and the J gene lost 4 bases, with 2 bases spanning the gap. In germline, CDR1 is SEHNR, CDR2 FQNEAQ (reference sequence). The CDR3 DNA sequence: TGTGCCAGCAGCCTTAATGAAAAACTGTTTTTT. Translating it yields CASSLNEKLFF.

The CDR3 is CATSATSGRADNEQFF. The CDR3 nucleotides read TGTGCCACCTCCGCGACTAGCGGGAGGGCCGACAATGAGCAGTTCTTC. The V and J genes are TRBV27 and TRBJ2-1; 14 bases align to TRBD2. Unmatched junction bases numbered 10, after V lost 10 bases and J lost 5 bases. The CDR3 loop spans 16 amino acids. Germline-derived CDR1 and CDR2 are MNHEY and SMNVEV (reference sequence).

This clone has only a few counts. The rearrangement uses TRBV5-1 and TRBJ1-1; 7 positions match TRBD1. The V gene's germline CDR1 is SGHRS and CDR2 YFSETQ. This CDR3 spans 15 amino acids. Trimming at V came to 4 bases and at J to 2 bases, leaving 8 bases not matched to a gene. CDR3 sequence reads: CASSEYGTANTEAFF. The CDR3 region has the DNA TGCGCCAGCAGCGAATACGGGACAGCCAACACTGAAGCTTTCTTT. The full variable domain, completed using reference TRBV5-1 and TRBJ1-1, is KAGVTQTPRYLIKTRGQQVTLSCSPISGHRSVSWYQQTPGQGLQFLFEYFSETQRNKGNFPGRFSGRQFSNSRSEMNVSTLELGDSALYLCASSEYGTANTEAFFGQGTRLTVV.

The V call is TRBV7-6, the J call TRBJ2-7, with D perhaps TRBD2 (5 bases). The V end was cut by 5 bases, the J end by 2 bases, with 16 bases between. The germline CDR1 and CDR2 sequences are SGHVS and FNYEAQ. The CDR3 consists of 15 residues. CDR3 bases: TGTGCCAGCAGCACTGGTAATGCGGGCCCCTACGAGCAGTACTTC. Translating it yields CASSTGNAGPYEQYF. The full variable domain, with the rest looked up from reference TRBV7-6 and TRBJ2-7, is GAGVSQSPRYKVTKRGQDVALRCDPISGHVSLYWYRQALGQGPEFLTYFNYEAQQDKSGLPNDRFSAERPEGSISTLTIQRTEQRDSAMYRCASSTGNAGPYEQYFGPGTRLTVT.

The rearrangement joins TRBV5-3 to TRBJ2-7; perhaps TRBD1 as D (5 bases). TRBV5-3 is an ORF, and what it does is uncertain. Trimming removed 10 bases from V and 5 bases from J, with 19 bases in between. The CDR3 runs 13 residues. The CDR3 is CAPRGSLDNEQYF. The CDR3 coding sequence is TGTGCCCCAAGGGGATCCCTGGACAACGAGCAGTACTTC.

J is TRBJ2-7 and V is TRBV18, with a weak D call TRBD2 (5 bases). The CDR3 extends over 12 amino acids. Germline loops: CDR1 KGHSH, CDR2 LQKENI. The V gene lost 2 bases and the J gene lost 7 bases, with 9 bases spanning the gap. CDR3 nucleotides: TGTGCCAGCTCACCAGGACCGGGGGAGCAGTACTTC. Translated, it gives CASSPGPGEQYF.

A single count supports this clone. This rearrangement joins TRBV5-4 to TRBJ2-7; TRBD1 matches at 9 bases. The CDR3 has 13 amino acids. Trimming removed 4 bases from V and 2 bases from J; junction bases left unmatched: 1. CDR1 SGHNT and CDR2 YYREEE come from the germline V gene (reference sequence). CDR3 loop: CASSRDRAYEQYF. The DNA of the CDR3 is TGTGCCAGCAGCAGGGACAGGGCCTACGAGCAGTACTTC.

The rearrangement joins TRBV10-2 to TRBJ2-7; D gene ambiguous. Germline V gene sequence: CDR1 WSHSY, CDR2 SAAADI. Trimming pared 2 bases from V and 3 bases from J, leaving 5 bases between. The CDR3 has 12 residues. Here the CDR3 DNA reads TGCGCCAGCAGTGAGCTAGACTACGAGCAGTACTTC. Translation gives CASSELDYEQYF.

V gene TRBV5-4 combines with J gene TRBJ1-1; D unresolved. In germline, CDR1 is SGHNT, CDR2 YYREEE (reference sequence). V was pared by 4 bases and J by 4 bases, with 14 bases between. There are 14 residues in the CDR3. The CDR3 region has the DNA TGTGCCAGCAGCGGAGGGAGTCTAGGCACTGAAGCTTTCTTT. Encoded protein: CASSGGSLGTEAFF.

The chain combines TRBV19 with TRBJ2-4; TRBD1 might be the D (5 bases). The CDR3 extends over 15 amino acids. V was cut by 6 bases and J by 0 bases, with 12 bases left in between. CDR1 is LNHDA, CDR2 SQIVND, per germline (reference sequence). The CDR3 nucleotides read TGTGCCAGTAGGCCGACAGCATTAGCCAAAAACATTCAGTACTTC. Translating it yields CASRPTALAKNIQYF.

This chain joins TRBV4-2 and TRBJ1-1, with D hard to call. The CDR3 spans 15 residues. V lost 1 base and J lost 0, with 9 bases in between. Germline loops: CDR1 LGHNA, CDR2 YNFKEQ. The DNA of the CDR3 is TGTGCCAGCAGCCAAGTCCTAGAGGTGAACACTGAAGCTTTCTTT. Its translation is CASSQVLEVNTEAFF.

This sequence joins TRBV2 and TRBJ1-1; D gene ambiguous. The CDR3 covers 11 residues. CDR1 and CDR2 from the germline V gene are SNHLY and FYNNEI. Trimming removed 7 bases from V and 5 bases from J, with 8 bases in between. CDR3 in DNA: TGTGCCAGCAACACAGAGACTGAAGCTTTCTTT. This codes for CASNTETEAFF.

The J gene is TRBJ1-3, the V gene TRBV30; D not certain. Germline CDR1 reads GTSNPN; CDR2 reads SVGIG (reference sequence). CDR3 length equals 11 residues. Trimming took 6 bases from V and 4 from J, leaving 7 bases between them. The CDR3 coding sequence is TGTGCCTGTGCACAGGGAAACACCATATATTTT. Translating gives CACAQGNTIYF.

The chain joins TRBV7-9 to TRBJ2-7, with a weak D call TRBD1 (6 bases). CDR1 and CDR2 from the germline V gene are SEHNR and FQNEAQ (reference sequence). This CDR3 has 15 amino acids. V was shortened by 5 bases and J by 0 bases, with 14 bases between the two germline ends. The CDR3 region has the DNA TGTGCCAGCAGCAAAGACAGGAGTAGCTCCTACGAGCAGTACTTC. Protein: CASSKDRSSSYEQYF.

V and J are TRBV6-4 and TRBJ1-1; D is perhaps TRBD1 (6 bases). CDR3 length: 13 residues. Trimming took off 3 bases at V and 5 bases at J, with 10 bases between the two ends. Per the germline V gene, CDR1 is MRHNA and CDR2 is SNTAGT. CDR3 DNA sequence: TGTGCCAGCAGTGAACAGGGTGGGACTGAAGCTTTCTTT. This sequence encodes CASSEQGGTEAFF.